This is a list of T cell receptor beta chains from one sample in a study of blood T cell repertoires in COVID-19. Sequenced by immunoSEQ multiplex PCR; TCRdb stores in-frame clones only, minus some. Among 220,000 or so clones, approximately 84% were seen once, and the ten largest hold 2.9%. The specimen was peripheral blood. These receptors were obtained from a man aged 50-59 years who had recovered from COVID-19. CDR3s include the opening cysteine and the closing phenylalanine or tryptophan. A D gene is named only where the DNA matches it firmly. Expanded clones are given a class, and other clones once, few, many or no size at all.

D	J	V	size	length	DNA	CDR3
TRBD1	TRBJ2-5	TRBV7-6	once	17	TGTGCCAGCAGCTTGGGACAGGTGAAGGGACGAAAAGAGACCCAGTACTTC	CASSLGQVKGRKETQYF
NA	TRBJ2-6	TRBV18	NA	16	TGTGCCAGCTCACCAAACAGGGACTCTGGGGCCAACGTCCTGACTTTC	CASSPNRDSGANVLTF
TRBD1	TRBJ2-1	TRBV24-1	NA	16	TGTGCCACCAGTGATCCGACAGGGGGGGGTTACAATGAGCAGTTCTTC	CATSDPTGGGYNEQFF
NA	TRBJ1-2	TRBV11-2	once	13	TGTGCCAGCAGCTTAGTGGGCCGTTATGGCTACACCTTC	CASSLVGRYGYTF
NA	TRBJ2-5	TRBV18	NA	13	TGTGCCAGCTCAGGGACACGACAAGAGACCCAGTACTTC	CASSGTRQETQYF
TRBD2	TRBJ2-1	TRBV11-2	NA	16	TGTGCCAGCAGCACCGATCTAGCGGCCCCCTACAATGAGCAGTTCTTC	CASSTDLAAPYNEQFF
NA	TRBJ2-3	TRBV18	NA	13	TGTGCCAGCTCACGAACTAGCACAGATACGCAGTATTTT	CASSRTSTDTQYF
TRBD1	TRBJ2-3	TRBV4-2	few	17	TGTGCCAGCAGCCATTCAGGGACAGGGGGCCAGACAGATACGCAGTATTTT	CASSHSGTGGQTDTQYF
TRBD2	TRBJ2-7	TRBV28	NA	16	TGTGCCAGCAGTTTATGGGGTAGCGGGAGATCCTACGAGCAGTACTTC	CASSLWGSGRSYEQYF
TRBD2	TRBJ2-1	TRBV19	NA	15	TGTGCCAGTAGTATTAGGACTAGCGGGACCAATGAGCAGTTCTTC	CASSIRTSGTNEQFF
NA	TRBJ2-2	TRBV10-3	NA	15	TGTGCCATCACCCAGACAGGCACGAACACCGGGGAGCTGTTTTTT	CAITQTGTNTGELFF